This T cell receptor beta chain was observed in a study of blood T cell repertoires in COVID-19. Under the authors' procedure: Using reference gene primer amplification, nucleated cell counts were estimated. Sequencing was performed with immunoSEQ multiplex PCR; in TCRdb, only in-frame clones are kept and a portion is missing. D and trimming come from the DNA, and the V and J calls and clone size come from that table. The sample records roughly 54,000 clones, 80% to 90% being singletons. CDR1 is LNHDA, CDR2 SQIVND, per germline (reference sequence). The CDR3 has 15 amino acids. Trimming shortened V by 4 bases and J by 6 bases, and 19 bases separated the two germline ends. The table lists this clone with a few counts.

This sequence joins TRBV19 and TRBJ2-7; D might be TRBD1 (8 bases). The receptor's source is a human donor in a cohort sampled during active COVID-19. Sequencing input: peripheral blood. CDR3 sequence: CASSKRGQGGVEQYF. In DNA, the CDR3 is TGTGCCAGTAGTAAGCGAGGACAGGGAGGGGTCGAGCAGTACTTC.